The 10 T cell receptor beta chains reported below all come from one sample, sequenced in a study of blood T cell repertoires in COVID-19. Sequenced by immunoSEQ multiplex PCR; TCRdb stores in-frame clones only, minus some. The data show more than 70,000 clones, with around 90% seen just once and 3% held by the top ten. Sequencing was carried out using peripheral blood. These receptors originate from a woman aged 45 to 65 with active or convalescent COVID-19.

J is TRBJ1-3 and V is TRBV7-8; unclear D gene. Germline CDR1 SGHVS, CDR2 FQNEAQ. This CDR3 region has 12 residues. V gave up 5 bases and J gave up 4 bases, with 6 bases separating them. CDR3 amino acids: CASSPTGNTIYF. CDR3 bases: TGTGCCAGCAGCCCCACAGGAAACACCATATATTTT.

The V gene is TRBV4-1, the J gene TRBJ2-3; the D gene is possibly TRBD2 (6 bases). The CDR3 has 16 residues. V shed 5 bases and J shed 3 bases, with 18 bases lying between them. Germline V gives CDR1 MGHRA, CDR2 YSYEKL. CDR3 in DNA: TGCGCCAGCAGCAGTGAGGGGACCCGGGGGACAGATACGCAGTATTTT. It codes for CASSSEGTRGTDTQYF.

This clone was counted a single time. The chain combines TRBV7-8 with TRBJ1-1; 7 bases line up with TRBD1. Germline V gene sequence: CDR1 SGHVS, CDR2 FQNEAQ. V trimming: 5 bases; J trimming: 0 bases; junction bases outside the gene matches: 6. The CDR3 has 15 amino acids. The CDR3 bases are TGTGCCAGCAGCGCCCGGGACAGAATGAACACTGAAGCTTTCTTT. Protein sequence: CASSARDRMNTEAFF.

V gene TRBV10-3 combines with J gene TRBJ1-6, with TRBD1 identical over 10 bases. Unmatched junction bases numbered 4, after V lost 10 bases and J lost 10 bases. From germline, CDR1 is ENHRY and CDR2 SYGVKD. This CDR3 comprises 12 residues. In DNA form, the CDR3 reads TGTGCCACCGGGACAGGGGACTCACCCCTCCACTTT. Protein sequence: CATGTGDSPLHF.

This clone has a handful of counts. The V call is TRBV4-2, the J call TRBJ1-5; D may be TRBD1 (5 bases). Per the germline V gene, CDR1 is LGHNA and CDR2 is YNFKEQ. The CDR3 consists of 14 residues. The V gene lost 0 bases and the J gene lost 2 bases, with 5 bases spanning the gap. In DNA form, the CDR3 reads TGTGCCAGCAGCCAAGAGACAGGCAATCAGCCCCAGCATTTT. This codes for CASSQETGNQPQHF.

The rearrangement links TRBV10-3 to TRBJ2-7; 8 bases fit TRBD2. J lost 0 bases, V lost 6 bases, and 4 bases had no gene match. This CDR3 spans 14 amino acids. Germline V gene sequence: CDR1 ENHRY, CDR2 SYGVKD. The DNA of the CDR3 is TGTGCCATCAGCACCCGGGAGGGCTCCTACGAGCAGTACTTC. Its protein product is CAISTREGSYEQYF.

This clone came up many times. The chain employs TRBV7-3 and TRBJ1-2, with 11 positions matching TRBD1. V dropped 6 bases and J dropped 6; count of bases not matched to a gene: 9. This CDR3 has 15 amino acids. Germline CDR1 is SGHTA and CDR2 is FQGTGA. CDR3 amino acids: CASSPSLDRGHGYTF. Here the CDR3 DNA reads TGTGCCAGCAGTCCCAGCCTGGACAGGGGGCATGGCTACACCTTC.

The genes are TRBV7-3 and TRBJ1-1; D gene uncertain. CDR1 and CDR2 from the germline V gene are SGHTA and FQGTGA. Deletions cut 4 bases from V and 3 bases from J, with 15 bases between. The CDR3 covers 15 residues. The DNA for the CDR3 is TGTGCCAGCAGCTCCAGTATGGTACGGGACACTGAAGCTTTCTTT. As protein: CASSSSMVRDTEAFF.

In its sample, this clone was seen once. This chain uses TRBV7-3 with TRBJ2-1; 10 bases agree with TRBD2. CDR3 size: 15 residues. Germline CDR1 is SGHTA and CDR2 is FQGTGA. Losses at the gene ends were 5 bases for V and 2 bases for J; bases not matched to a gene: 3. CDR3 region: CASSKLAGTYNEQFF. The CDR3 DNA reads TGTGCCAGCAGCAAACTAGCGGGGACCTACAATGAGCAGTTCTTC. Supplemented by reference TRBV7-3 and TRBJ2-1, the full variable domain reads GAGVSQTPSNKVTEKGKYVELRCDPISGHTALYWYRQSLGQGPEFLIYFQGTGAADDSGLPNDRFFAVRPEGSVSTLKIQRTERGDSAVYLCASSKLAGTYNEQFFGPGTRLTVL.

The chain joins TRBV27 to TRBJ1-3; no reliable D call. There are 14 residues in the CDR3. The germline V gene encodes CDR1 MNHEY and CDR2 SMNVEV (reference sequence). Trimming removed 8 bases from V and 0 bases from J, with 11 bases in between. The CDR3 sequence: CASGPRHSGNTIYF. As DNA, the CDR3 is TGTGCCAGCGGCCCCCGTCACTCTGGAAACACCATATATTTT.